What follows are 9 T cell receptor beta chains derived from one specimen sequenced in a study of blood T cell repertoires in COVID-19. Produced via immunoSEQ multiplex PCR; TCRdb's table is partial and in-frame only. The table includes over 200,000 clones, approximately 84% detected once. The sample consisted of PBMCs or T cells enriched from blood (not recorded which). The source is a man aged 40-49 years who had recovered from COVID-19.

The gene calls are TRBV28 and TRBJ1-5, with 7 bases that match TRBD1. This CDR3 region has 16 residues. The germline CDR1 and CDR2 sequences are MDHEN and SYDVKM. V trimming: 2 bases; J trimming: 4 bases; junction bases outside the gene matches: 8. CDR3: CASSLTGTAVNQPQHF. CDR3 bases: TGTGCCAGCAGTTTAACCGGGACAGCAGTTAATCAGCCCCAGCATTTT. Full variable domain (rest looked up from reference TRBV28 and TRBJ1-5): DVKVTQSSRYLVKRTGEKVFLECVQDMDHENMFWYRQDPGLGLRLIYFSYDVKMKEKGDIPEGYSVSREKKERFSLILESASTNQTSMYLCASSLTGTAVNQPQHFGDGTRLSIL.

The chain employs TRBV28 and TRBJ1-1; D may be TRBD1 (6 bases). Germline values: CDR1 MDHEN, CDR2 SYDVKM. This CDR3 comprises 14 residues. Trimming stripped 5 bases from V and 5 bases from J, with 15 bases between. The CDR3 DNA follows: TGTGCCAGCAGTCTCCACTCACAGGGTACTGAAGCTTTCTTT. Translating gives CASSLHSQGTEAFF.

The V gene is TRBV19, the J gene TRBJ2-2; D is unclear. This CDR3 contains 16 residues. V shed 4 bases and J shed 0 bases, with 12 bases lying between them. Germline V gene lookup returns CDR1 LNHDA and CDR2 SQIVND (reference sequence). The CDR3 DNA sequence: TGTGCCAGTAGTAAAATTTCCAATTCGAACACCGGGGAGCTGTTTTTT. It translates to CASSKISNSNTGELFF.

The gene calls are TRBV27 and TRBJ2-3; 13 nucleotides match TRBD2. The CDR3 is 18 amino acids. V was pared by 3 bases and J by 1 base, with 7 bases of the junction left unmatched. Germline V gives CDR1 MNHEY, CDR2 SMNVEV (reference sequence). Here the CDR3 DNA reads TGTGCCAGCAGTTTCCCTGGACTAGCGGGAGAAGGCACAGATACGCAGTATTTT. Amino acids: CASSFPGLAGEGTDTQYF.

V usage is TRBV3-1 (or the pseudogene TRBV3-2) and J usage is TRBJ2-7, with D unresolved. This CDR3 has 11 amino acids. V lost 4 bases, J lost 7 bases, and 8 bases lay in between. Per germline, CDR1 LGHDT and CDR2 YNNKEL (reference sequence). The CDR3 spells CASSRGLEQYF. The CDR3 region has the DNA TGTGCCAGCAGCCGTGGGCTGGAGCAGTACTTC.

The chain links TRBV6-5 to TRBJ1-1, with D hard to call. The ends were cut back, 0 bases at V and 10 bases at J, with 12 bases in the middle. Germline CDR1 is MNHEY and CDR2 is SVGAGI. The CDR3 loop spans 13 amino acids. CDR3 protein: CASSYSSERGAFF. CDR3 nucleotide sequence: TGTGCCAGCAGTTACTCGAGTGAGAGAGGAGCTTTCTTT.

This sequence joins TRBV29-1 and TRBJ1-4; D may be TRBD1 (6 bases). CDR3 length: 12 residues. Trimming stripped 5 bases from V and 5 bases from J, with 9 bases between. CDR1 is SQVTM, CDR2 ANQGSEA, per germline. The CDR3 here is CSVPGQNEKLFF. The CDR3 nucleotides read TGCAGCGTTCCCGGACAGAATGAAAAACTGTTTTTT.

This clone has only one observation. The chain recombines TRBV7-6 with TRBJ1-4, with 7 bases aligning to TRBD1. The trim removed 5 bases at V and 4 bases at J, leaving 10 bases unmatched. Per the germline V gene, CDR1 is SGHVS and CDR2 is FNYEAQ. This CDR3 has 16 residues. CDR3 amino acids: CASSPWTGRDNEKLFF. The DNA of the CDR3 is TGTGCCAGCAGCCCCTGGACAGGCCGAGATAATGAAAAACTGTTTTTT. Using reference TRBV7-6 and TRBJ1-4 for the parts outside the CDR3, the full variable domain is GAGVSQSPRYKVTKRGQDVALRCDPISGHVSLYWYRQALGQGPEFLTYFNYEAQQDKSGLPNDRFSAERPEGSISTLTIQRTEQRDSAMYRCASSPWTGRDNEKLFFGSGTQLSVL.

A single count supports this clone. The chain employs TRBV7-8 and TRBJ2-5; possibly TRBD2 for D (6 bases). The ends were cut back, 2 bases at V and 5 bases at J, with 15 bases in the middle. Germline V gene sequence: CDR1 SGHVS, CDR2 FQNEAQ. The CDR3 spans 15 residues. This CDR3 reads CASSLIFGGGETQYF. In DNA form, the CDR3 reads TGTGCCAGCAGCTTAATTTTTGGGGGAGGCGAGACCCAGTACTTC.